These T cell receptor beta chains were read from a single sample in a study of blood T cell repertoires in COVID-19. Here immunoSEQ multiplex PCR was the method, and the copy in TCRdb shows in-frame clones only, minus some. The table records approximately 70,000 clones, 70% to 90% of them present only once. Sequencing was carried out using peripheral blood. The receptor set was obtained from a human donor in a cohort sampled during active COVID-19. Each CDR3 is given with its conserved first and last residue. Each record gives: J gene, V gene, D gene, clone size, CDR3 DNA, CDR3 protein. D genes are given only for firm matches. Clone size is shown for a subset of rows, as once, few, many or a class of expanded clone.

j_gene: TRBJ2-2; v_gene: TRBV7-7; d_gene: TRBD2; abundance: -; CDR3nt: TGTGCCAGCAGCTTAGGCGGGGGGGCCCCCACCGGGGAGCTGTTTTTT; CDR3aa: CASSLGGGAPTGELFF
j_gene: TRBJ2-5; v_gene: TRBV19; d_gene: TRBD2; abundance: -; CDR3nt: TGTGCCAGTAGTCCCCGGCGACTAGCGGGAGGCGAGACCCAGTACTTC; CDR3aa: CASSPRRLAGGETQYF
j_gene: TRBJ1-3; v_gene: TRBV19; d_gene: -; abundance: -; CDR3nt: TGTGCCAGTAGTCCCTGGACAGCGACCTCTGGAAACACCATATATTTT; CDR3aa: CASSPWTATSGNTIYF
j_gene: TRBJ1-1; v_gene: TRBV30; d_gene: TRBD1; abundance: -; CDR3nt: TGTGCCTGGAGTGCCTACTCACAACAGGGGGGGAACACTGAAGCTTTCTTT; CDR3aa: CAWSAYSQQGGNTEAFF
j_gene: TRBJ2-2; v_gene: TRBV19; d_gene: TRBD2; abundance: -; CDR3nt: TGTGCCAGTAGTAGCCTCATTAGCGGGAGGGCCCCCGGGGAGCTGTTTTTT; CDR3aa: CASSSLISGRAPGELFF
j_gene: TRBJ1-5; v_gene: TRBV6-5; d_gene: -; abundance: -; CDR3nt: TGTGCCACCCTCCCCTACCCGGGAAGCAATCAGCCCCAGCATTTT; CDR3aa: CATLPYPGSNQPQHF
j_gene: TRBJ1-5; v_gene: TRBV19; d_gene: -; abundance: -; CDR3nt: TGTGCCAGTAGTAGTCACCAAACAGGGTACCAAAATCAGCCCCAGCATTTT; CDR3aa: CASSSHQTGYQNQPQHF
j_gene: TRBJ1-5; v_gene: TRBV30; d_gene: -; abundance: -; CDR3nt: TGTGCCTGGACCCCCGGGAGCAATCAGCCCCAGCATTTT; CDR3aa: CAWTPGSNQPQHF
j_gene: TRBJ2-7; v_gene: TRBV4-3; d_gene: -; abundance: once; CDR3nt: TGCGCCAGCAGCCAAGAGTCGGCAGGGGCCGCCGGGCAGTACTTC; CDR3aa: CASSQESAGAAGQYF
j_gene: TRBJ2-7; v_gene: TRBV19; d_gene: TRBD1; abundance: -; CDR3nt: TGTGCCAGTAGGGAGGTTGGGACAGGGGGTTCCTACGAGCAGTACTTC; CDR3aa: CASREVGTGGSYEQYF
j_gene: TRBJ2-7; v_gene: TRBV6-2/TRBV6-3; d_gene: TRBD1; abundance: few; CDR3nt: TGTGCCAGCAGTAGAGGACAGGGCGTTCTATCCCCCTACGAGCAGTACTTC; CDR3aa: CASSRGQGVLSPYEQYF
j_gene: TRBJ2-6; v_gene: TRBV19; d_gene: TRBD1; abundance: -; CDR3nt: TGTGCCAGTAACCCACAAGGACAGGGTGGAGTCCTGACTTTC; CDR3aa: CASNPQGQGGVLTF
j_gene: TRBJ2-7; v_gene: TRBV7-9; d_gene: TRBD1; abundance: -; CDR3nt: TGTGCCAGCAGTTACAGGGGCTACGAGCAGTACTTC; CDR3aa: CASSYRGYEQYF
j_gene: TRBJ1-6; v_gene: TRBV7-2; d_gene: TRBD1; abundance: -; CDR3nt: TGTGCCAGCACCCCACAGGGGAATTCACCCCTCCACTTT; CDR3aa: CASTPQGNSPLHF
j_gene: TRBJ2-3; v_gene: TRBV5-1; d_gene: -; abundance: once; CDR3nt: TGCGCCAGCAGCCTTCGTGGCCGTGGCCCAGATACGCAGTATTTT; CDR3aa: CASSLRGRGPDTQYF
j_gene: TRBJ1-2; v_gene: TRBV3-1/TRBV3-2; d_gene: -; abundance: -; CDR3nt: TGTGCCAGCAGCCACGGGACAAGGGATTATGGCTACACCTTC; CDR3aa: CASSHGTRDYGYTF
j_gene: TRBJ1-1; v_gene: TRBV3-1/TRBV3-2; d_gene: -; abundance: -; CDR3nt: TGTGCCAGCAGCTCACACTCGGGTCTGAACACTGAAGCTTTCTTT; CDR3aa: CASSSHSGLNTEAFF
j_gene: TRBJ1-2; v_gene: TRBV27; d_gene: -; abundance: -; CDR3nt: TGTGCCAGCAACTCAGGGGATCGACCCGACTATGGCTACACCTTC; CDR3aa: CASNSGDRPDYGYTF
j_gene: TRBJ2-1; v_gene: TRBV18; d_gene: -; abundance: -; CDR3nt: TGTGCCAGCTCACCACGGACTATCGGGGAGCAGTTCTTC; CDR3aa: CASSPRTIGEQFF
j_gene: TRBJ2-1; v_gene: TRBV9; d_gene: TRBD2; abundance: -; CDR3nt: TGTGCCAGCAGCAAACAAGCGGGAGGGCTCTACAATGAGCAGTTCTTC; CDR3aa: CASSKQAGGLYNEQFF
j_gene: TRBJ2-1; v_gene: TRBV5-1; d_gene: -; abundance: -; CDR3nt: TGCGCCAGCAGCTTGGGAGCGGGCAATGAGCAGTTCTTC; CDR3aa: CASSLGAGNEQFF
j_gene: TRBJ2-5; v_gene: TRBV7-7; d_gene: TRBD1; abundance: -; CDR3nt: TGTGCCAGCAGCTTAGGACAGGGTTCAGAGACCCAGTACTTC; CDR3aa: CASSLGQGSETQYF
j_gene: TRBJ2-5; v_gene: TRBV4-1; d_gene: TRBD2; abundance: -; CDR3nt: TGCGCCAGCAGCCGAGGAACTAGCGGTCAAGAGACCCAGTACTTC; CDR3aa: CASSRGTSGQETQYF
j_gene: TRBJ1-2; v_gene: TRBV9; d_gene: TRBD1; abundance: -; CDR3nt: TGTGCCAGCAGCGTAGGGGGACAGGGGCCTGGCTACACCTTC; CDR3aa: CASSVGGQGPGYTF
j_gene: TRBJ2-7; v_gene: TRBV7-6; d_gene: -; abundance: -; CDR3nt: TGTGCCAGCAGTAGGGACACCCGCCACGAGCAGTACTTC; CDR3aa: CASSRDTRHEQYF
j_gene: TRBJ2-1; v_gene: TRBV12-3/TRBV12-4; d_gene: -; abundance: -; CDR3nt: TGTGCCAGCAGTCCCCAGGGGACCGAGCAGTTCTTC; CDR3aa: CASSPQGTEQFF
j_gene: TRBJ2-2; v_gene: TRBV4-3; d_gene: -; abundance: -; CDR3nt: TGCGCCAGCAGCCAAAGACTATTCGGGGAGCTGTTTTTT; CDR3aa: CASSQRLFGELFF
j_gene: TRBJ1-2; v_gene: TRBV10-3; d_gene: TRBD1; abundance: -; CDR3nt: TGTGCCATCAGCGACAGACAGGGTAGAGGCAGCGACTATGGCTACACCTTC; CDR3aa: CAISDRQGRGSDYGYTF
j_gene: TRBJ1-1; v_gene: TRBV9; d_gene: -; abundance: -; CDR3nt: TGTGCCAGCAGCCGCCGACAGATAAACACTGAAGCTTTCTTT; CDR3aa: CASSRRQINTEAFF
j_gene: TRBJ2-3; v_gene: TRBV6-5; d_gene: -; abundance: -; CDR3nt: TGTGCCAGCACCGGACAGAACTGGGCAGATACGCAGTATTTT; CDR3aa: CASTGQNWADTQYF
j_gene: TRBJ2-1; v_gene: TRBV6-2/TRBV6-3; d_gene: -; abundance: -; CDR3nt: TGTGCCAGCAGTGTTCGGAGCTCCTACAATGAGCAGTTCTTC; CDR3aa: CASSVRSSYNEQFF
j_gene: TRBJ2-7; v_gene: TRBV3-1/TRBV3-2; d_gene: -; abundance: -; CDR3nt: TGTGCCAGCAGCCCGTTGGGACTTCCCTCCTACGAGCAGTACTTC; CDR3aa: CASSPLGLPSYEQYF
j_gene: TRBJ2-7; v_gene: TRBV3-1/TRBV3-2; d_gene: TRBD2; abundance: few; CDR3nt: TGTGCCAGCAGCGAAATAGCGGGAGGGCCAGGTGAGCAGTACTTC; CDR3aa: CASSEIAGGPGEQYF
j_gene: TRBJ2-7; v_gene: TRBV2; d_gene: -; abundance: -; CDR3nt: TGTGCCACCGAAAGGTCCCCCGCGGAGAGCTCCTACGAGCAGTACTTC; CDR3aa: CATERSPAESSYEQYF